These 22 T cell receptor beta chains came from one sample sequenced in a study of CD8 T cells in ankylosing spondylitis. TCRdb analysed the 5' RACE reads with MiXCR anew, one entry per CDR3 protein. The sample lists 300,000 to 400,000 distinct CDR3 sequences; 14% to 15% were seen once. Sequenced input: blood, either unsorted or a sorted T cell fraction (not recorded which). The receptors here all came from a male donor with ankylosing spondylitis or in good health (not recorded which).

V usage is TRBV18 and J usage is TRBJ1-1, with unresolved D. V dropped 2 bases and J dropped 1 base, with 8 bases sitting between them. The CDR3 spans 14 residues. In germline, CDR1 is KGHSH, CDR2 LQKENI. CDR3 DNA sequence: TGTGCCAGCTCACCAGGAGTCTGGAACACTGAAGCTTTCTTT. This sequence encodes CASSPGVWNTEAFF.

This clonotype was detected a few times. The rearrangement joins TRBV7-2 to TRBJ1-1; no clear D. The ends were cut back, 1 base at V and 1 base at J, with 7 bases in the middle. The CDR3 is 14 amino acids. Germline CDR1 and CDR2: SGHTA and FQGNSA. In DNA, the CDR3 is TGTGCCAGCAGCTTAGACCGGCAGAACACTGAAGCTTTCTTT. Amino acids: CASSLDRQNTEAFF.

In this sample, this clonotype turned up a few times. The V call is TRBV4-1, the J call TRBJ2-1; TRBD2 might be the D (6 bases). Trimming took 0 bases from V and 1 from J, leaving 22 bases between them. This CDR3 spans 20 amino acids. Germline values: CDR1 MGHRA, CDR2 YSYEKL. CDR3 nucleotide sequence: TGCGCCAGCAGCCAAGAGGGAACCTCCTCCCCACGGGGGTCCTACAATGAGCAGTTCTTC. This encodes CASSQEGTSSPRGSYNEQFF.

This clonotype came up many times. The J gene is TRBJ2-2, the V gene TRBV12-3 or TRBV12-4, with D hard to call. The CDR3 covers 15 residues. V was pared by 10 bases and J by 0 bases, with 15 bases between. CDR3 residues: CATLQLGTNTGELFF. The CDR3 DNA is TGTGCCACACTACAGTTGGGGACGAACACCGGGGAGCTGTTTTTT.

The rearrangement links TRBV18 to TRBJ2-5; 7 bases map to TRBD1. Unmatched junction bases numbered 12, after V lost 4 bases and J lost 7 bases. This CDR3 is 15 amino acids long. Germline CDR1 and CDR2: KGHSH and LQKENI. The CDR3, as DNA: TGTGCCAGCTCACGTAGACAGGGCGCGCAGGGGACCCAGTACTTC. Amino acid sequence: CASSRRQGAQGTQYF.

The CDR3: CASSLCKGVLYVYEQYF. The CDR3 bases are TGTGCCAGCAGTTTATGCAAAGGGGTCCTGTATGTTTACGAGCAGTACTTC. The V and J genes are TRBV28 and TRBJ2-7, with D perhaps matching TRBD1 (5 bases). Germline assignment: CDR1 MDHEN and CDR2 SYDVKM. The V gene lost 0 bases and the J gene lost 4 bases, with 19 bases spanning the gap. The CDR3 extends over 17 amino acids.

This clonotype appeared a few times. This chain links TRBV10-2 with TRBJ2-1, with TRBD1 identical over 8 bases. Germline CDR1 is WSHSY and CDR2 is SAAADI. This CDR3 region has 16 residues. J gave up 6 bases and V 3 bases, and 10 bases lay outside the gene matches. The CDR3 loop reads CASSDRTGRSPNEQFF. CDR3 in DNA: TGCGCCAGCAGTGACCGGACAGGGAGATCCCCCAATGAGCAGTTCTTC.

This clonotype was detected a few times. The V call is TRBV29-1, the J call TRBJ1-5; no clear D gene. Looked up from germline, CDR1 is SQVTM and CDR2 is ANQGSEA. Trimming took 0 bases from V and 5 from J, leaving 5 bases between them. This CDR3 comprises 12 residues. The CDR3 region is CSVEENDQPQHF. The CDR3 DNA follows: TGCAGCGTTGAAGAAAACGATCAGCCCCAGCATTTT. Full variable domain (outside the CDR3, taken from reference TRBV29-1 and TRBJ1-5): SAVISQKPSRDICQRGTSLTIQCQVDSQVTMMFWYRQQPGQSLTLIATANQGSEATYESGFVIDKFPISRPNLTFSTLTVSNMSPEDSSIYLCSVEENDQPQHFGDGTRLSIL.

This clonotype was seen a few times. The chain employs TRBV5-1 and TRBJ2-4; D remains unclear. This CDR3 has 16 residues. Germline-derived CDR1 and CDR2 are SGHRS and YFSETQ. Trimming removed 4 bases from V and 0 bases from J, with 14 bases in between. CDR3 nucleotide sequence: TGCGCCAGCAGCCCTACTCCACAGCTAGCCAAAAACATTCAGTACTTC. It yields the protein CASSPTPQLAKNIQYF.

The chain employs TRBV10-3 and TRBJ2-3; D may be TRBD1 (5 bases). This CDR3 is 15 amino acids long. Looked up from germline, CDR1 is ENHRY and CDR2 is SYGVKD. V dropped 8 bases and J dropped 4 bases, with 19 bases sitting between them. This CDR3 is CAIARAPLSPDTQYF. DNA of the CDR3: TGTGCCATCGCCAGGGCCCCCCTCAGCCCAGATACGCAGTATTTT.

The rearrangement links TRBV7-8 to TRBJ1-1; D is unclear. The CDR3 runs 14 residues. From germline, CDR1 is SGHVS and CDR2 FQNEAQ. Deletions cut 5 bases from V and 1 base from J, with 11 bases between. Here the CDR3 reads CASSLGWGNTEAFF. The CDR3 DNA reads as TGTGCCAGCAGCCTAGGGTGGGGGAACACTGAAGCTTTCTTT.

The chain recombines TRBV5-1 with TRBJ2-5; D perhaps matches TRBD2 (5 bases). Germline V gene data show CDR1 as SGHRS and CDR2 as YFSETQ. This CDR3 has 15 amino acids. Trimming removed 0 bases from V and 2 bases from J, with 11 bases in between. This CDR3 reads CASSLERGTQETQYF. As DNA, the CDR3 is TGCGCCAGCAGCTTGGAACGGGGAACTCAAGAGACCCAGTACTTC.

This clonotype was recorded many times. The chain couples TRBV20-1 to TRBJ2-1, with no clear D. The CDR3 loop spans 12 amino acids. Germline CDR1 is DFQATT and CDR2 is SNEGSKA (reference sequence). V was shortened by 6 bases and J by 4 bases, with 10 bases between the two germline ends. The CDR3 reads CSATLSYNEQFF. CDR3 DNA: TGCAGTGCCACCCTATCTTACAATGAGCAGTTCTTC.

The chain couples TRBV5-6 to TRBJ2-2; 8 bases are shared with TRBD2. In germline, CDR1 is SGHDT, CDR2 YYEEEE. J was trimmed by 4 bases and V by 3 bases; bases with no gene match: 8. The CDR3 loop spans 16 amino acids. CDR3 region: CASSSGKRGITGELFF. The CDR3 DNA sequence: TGTGCCAGCAGCTCTGGAAAGCGGGGGATCACCGGGGAGCTGTTTTTT.

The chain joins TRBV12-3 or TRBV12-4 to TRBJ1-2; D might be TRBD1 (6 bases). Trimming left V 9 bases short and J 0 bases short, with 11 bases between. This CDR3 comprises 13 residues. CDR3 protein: CASCGGANYGYTF. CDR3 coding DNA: TGTGCCAGTTGTGGGGGCGCTAACTATGGCTACACCTTC.

CDR3 nucleotide sequence: TGTGCCAGCAGCTTAGAAAGGCCAATTCCGGACAATGAGCAGTTCTTC. Encoded protein: CASSLERPIPDNEQFF. This chain connects TRBV7-6 to TRBJ2-1; D is unclear. The CDR3 contains 16 residues. Germline values: CDR1 SGHVS, CDR2 FNYEAQ. With 1 base removed from V and 5 bases from J, the gap between germline ends came to 15 bases.

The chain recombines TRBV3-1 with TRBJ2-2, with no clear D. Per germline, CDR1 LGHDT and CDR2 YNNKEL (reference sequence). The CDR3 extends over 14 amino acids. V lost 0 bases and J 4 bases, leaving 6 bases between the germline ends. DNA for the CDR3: TGTGCCAGCAGCCAAGACCCATCCACCGGGGAGCTGTTTTTT. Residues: CASSQDPSTGELFF.

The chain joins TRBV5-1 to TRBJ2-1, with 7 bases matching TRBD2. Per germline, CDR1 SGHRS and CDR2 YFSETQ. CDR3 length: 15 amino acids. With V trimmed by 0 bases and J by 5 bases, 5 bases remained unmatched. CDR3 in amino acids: CASSLELAVHNEQFF. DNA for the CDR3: TGCGCCAGCAGCTTGGAGCTAGCGGTCCACAATGAGCAGTTCTTC.

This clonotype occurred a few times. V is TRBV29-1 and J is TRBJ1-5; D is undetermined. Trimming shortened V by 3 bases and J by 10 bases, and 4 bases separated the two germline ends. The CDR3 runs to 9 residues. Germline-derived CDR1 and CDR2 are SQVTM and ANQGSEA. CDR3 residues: CSVDSPQHF. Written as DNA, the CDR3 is TGCAGCGTTGATAGTCCCCAGCATTTT.

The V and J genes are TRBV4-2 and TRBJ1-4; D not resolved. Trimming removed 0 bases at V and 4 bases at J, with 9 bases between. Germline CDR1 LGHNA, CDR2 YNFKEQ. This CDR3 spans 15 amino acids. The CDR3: CASSQEGRINEKLFF. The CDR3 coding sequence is TGTGCCAGCAGCCAAGAAGGGAGGATTAATGAAAAACTGTTTTTT.

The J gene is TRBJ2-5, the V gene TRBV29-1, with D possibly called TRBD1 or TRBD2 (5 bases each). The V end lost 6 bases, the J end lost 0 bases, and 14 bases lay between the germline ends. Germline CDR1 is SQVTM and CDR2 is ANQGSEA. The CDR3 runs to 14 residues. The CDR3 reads CSVRGIGYQETQYF. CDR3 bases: TGCAGCGTCCGGGGCATCGGGTACCAAGAGACCCAGTACTTC.

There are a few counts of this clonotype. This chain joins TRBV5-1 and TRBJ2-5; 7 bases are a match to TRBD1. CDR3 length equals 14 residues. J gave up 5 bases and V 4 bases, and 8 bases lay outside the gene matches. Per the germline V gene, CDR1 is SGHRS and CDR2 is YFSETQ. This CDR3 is CASSPTGVLETQYF. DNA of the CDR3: TGCGCCAGCAGCCCAACAGGGGTTTTGGAGACCCAGTACTTC.